The rows below give T cell receptor beta chains drawn from one sample of a study of CD8+ T cells in alopecia areata. The method was immunoSEQ multiplex PCR; TCRdb's version includes in-frame clones alone and lacks a portion of them. Among more than 200,000 clones listed, 67% were seen once. The material was CD4+ T cells sorted from blood, obtained at week 0. The receptors here all came from a human donor with alopecia areata. CDR3s include the opening cysteine and the closing phenylalanine or tryptophan. D genes are given only for firm matches. Part of the rows lack a size; the others show once, few, many or a class for expanded clones.

12,TRBV29-1,-,-,TRBJ2-1,CSAGHMYNEQFF,TGCAGCGCCGGACATATGTACAATGAGCAGTTCTTC
15,TRBV29-1,few,TRBD1,TRBJ1-1,CSCGGTGVDNTEAFF,TGCAGTTGTGGAGGGACAGGGGTTGATAACACTGAAGCTTTCTTT
12,TRBV4-2,-,TRBD1,TRBJ1-1,CASSWTGNEAFF,TGTGCCAGCAGCTGGACAGGTAATGAAGCTTTCTTT
13,TRBV29-1,few,TRBD2,TRBJ2-3,CSVGGGTTDTQYF,TGCAGCGTTGGCGGGGGGACCACAGATACGCAGTATTTT
16,TRBV4-3,-,-,TRBJ1-6,CASSQEARSSNSPLHF,TGCGCCAGCAGCCAAGAAGCAAGAAGCTCGAATTCACCCCTCCACTTT
12,TRBV30,-,-,TRBJ1-2,CAQGEAGYGYTF,TGTGCCCAGGGAGAGGCGGGGTATGGCTACACCTTC
10,TRBV30,-,-,TRBJ1-2,CAWKGAGYTF,TGTGCCTGGAAAGGGGCTGGCTACACCTTC
14,TRBV18,-,-,TRBJ2-7,CASSPLRDQGEQYF,TGTGCCAGCTCACCACTAAGGGACCAAGGTGAGCAGTACTTC
12,TRBV6-5,-,TRBD1,TRBJ2-7,CASNGQGHEQYF,TGTGCCAGCAATGGACAGGGTCACGAGCAGTACTTC
15,TRBV5-4,-,-,TRBJ2-7,CASSLKSGDPYEQYF,TGTGCCAGCAGCTTGAAGTCGGGGGACCCCTACGAGCAGTACTTC
12,TRBV29-1,few,TRBD1,TRBJ1-2,CSGGQGGYGYTF,TGCAGCGGCGGACAGGGCGGCTATGGCTACACCTTC
15,TRBV5-1,once,-,TRBJ1-2,CASSLAFTAGEGYTF,TGCGCCAGCAGCTTGGCCTTTACCGCAGGGGAAGGCTACACCTTC
12,TRBV6-5,-,-,TRBJ2-2,CASSPGTGELFF,TGTGCCAGCAGCCCCGGCACCGGGGAGCTGTTTTTT
16,TRBV13,-,TRBD1,TRBJ2-7,CASRLGTGGFRHEQYF,TGTGCCAGCAGATTAGGGACAGGGGGTTTTCGACACGAGCAGTACTTC
14,TRBV2,-,-,TRBJ2-2,CASSGLTNTGELFF,TGTGCCAGCAGTGGATTAACGAACACCGGGGAGCTGTTTTTT
12,TRBV18,-,-,TRBJ1-4,CASSPSNEKLFF,TGTGCCAGCTCACCCAGTAATGAAAAACTGTTTTTT
15,TRBV4-3,-,-,TRBJ2-7,CASSQDQTDPYEQYF,TGCGCCAGCAGCCAAGATCAAACGGACCCCTACGAGCAGTACTTC
14,TRBV6-6,-,-,TRBJ1-2,CASTKGQTNYGYTF,TGTGCCAGCACCAAAGGGCAGACTAACTATGGCTACACCTTC
11,TRBV30,-,-,TRBJ1-2,CAWSILYGYTF,TGTGCCTGGAGTATCCTCTATGGCTACACCTTC
11,TRBV30,-,-,TRBJ1-6,CAWREGSPLHF,TGTGCCTGGAGAGAAGGTTCACCCCTCCACTTT
13,TRBV29-1,few,-,TRBJ2-3,CSSRRSSTDTQYF,TGCAGCTCCCGGCGTAGTAGCACAGATACGCAGTATTTT
14,TRBV5-1,-,TRBD1,TRBJ2-7,CASSTAGTDYEQYF,TGCGCCAGCAGCACGGCAGGGACAGACTACGAGCAGTACTTC
17,TRBV7-2,-,-,TRBJ2-3,CASSLEGRGPTTDTQYF,TGTGCCAGCAGCTTAGAGGGGCGGGGACCGACCACAGATACGCAGTATTTT
18,TRBV9,-,TRBD1,TRBJ2-6,CASSVAGQGLPGANVLTF,TGTGCCAGCAGCGTAGCAGGACAGGGCCTCCCTGGGGCCAACGTCCTGACTTTC
13,TRBV25-1,-,-,TRBJ2-1,CASSETGGNEQFF,TGTGCCAGCAGTGAGACAGGAGGCAATGAGCAGTTCTTC
15,TRBV7-2,few,TRBD2,TRBJ2-7,CASSLEGTKSYEQYF,TGTGCCAGCAGCTTAGAGGGGACTAAATCCTACGAGCAGTACTTC
15,TRBV15,-,-,TRBJ2-5,CATSRDAAVGETQYF,TGTGCCACCAGCAGAGATGCGGCGGTGGGAGAGACCCAGTACTTC
14,TRBV11-2,-,TRBD2,TRBJ2-1,CASRSLAGGNEQFF,TGTGCCAGCAGGTCACTAGCGGGGGGGAATGAGCAGTTCTTC
12,TRBV30,-,TRBD1,TRBJ2-1,CAGDRVYNEQFF,TGTGCCGGGGACAGGGTCTACAATGAGCAGTTCTTC
13,TRBV7-9,-,TRBD2,TRBJ2-5,CASSPSGQETQYF,TGTGCCAGCAGCCCTAGCGGCCAAGAGACCCAGTACTTC
14,TRBV25-1,-,-,TRBJ1-2,CASSESSIGGGYTF,TGTGCCAGCAGTGAATCCTCGATAGGGGGAGGCTACACCTTC
15,TRBV6-6,once,-,TRBJ2-4,CASSYSTTAKNIQYF,TGTGCCAGCAGTTACTCGACGACAGCGAAAAACATTCAGTACTTC
14,TRBV4-3,-,TRBD1,TRBJ2-1,CASSVRDRGYEQFF,TGCGCCAGCAGCGTTCGGGACAGGGGGTATGAGCAGTTCTTC
15,TRBV5-1,-,-,TRBJ1-1,CASSVPGTVNTEAFF,TGCGCCAGCAGCGTACCTGGGACCGTCAACACTGAAGCTTTCTTT
19,TRBV11-2,few,TRBD1,TRBJ2-6,CASSHWGTGGDSGANVLTF,TGTGCCAGCAGCCACTGGGGGACAGGGGGCGACTCTGGGGCCAACGTCCTGACTTTC
17,TRBV7-9,-,TRBD1,TRBJ2-1,CASSLAARGHAYNEQFF,TGTGCCAGCAGCTTAGCGGCGAGGGGGCATGCCTACAATGAGCAGTTCTTC
13,TRBV2,-,-,TRBJ2-5,CASKRQFQETQYF,TGTGCCAGCAAGAGGCAGTTCCAAGAGACCCAGTACTTC
12,TRBV29-1,-,-,TRBJ1-2,CSGARGPYGYTF,TGCAGCGGGGCCAGGGGACCCTATGGCTACACCTTC
14,TRBV5-6,-,-,TRBJ2-1,CASSSPRPENEQFF,TGTGCCAGCAGCTCCCCCCGACCGGAAAATGAGCAGTTCTTC
13,TRBV30,few,-,TRBJ2-7,CACGGQFSYEQYF,TGTGCCTGCGGGGGACAATTCTCCTACGAGCAGTACTTC
15,TRBV7-3,-,TRBD1,TRBJ1-2,CASSPDRGGNYGYTF,TGTGCCAGCAGCCCAGACAGGGGAGGCAACTATGGCTACACCTTC
13,TRBV7-2,few,-,TRBJ1-4,CASSPRVREKLFF,TGTGCCAGCAGCCCCCGGGTCCGGGAAAAACTGTTTTTT
10,TRBV29-1,-,-,TRBJ2-4,CSVGQNIQYF,TGCAGCGTGGGACAAAACATTCAGTACTTC
17,TRBV30,-,TRBD1,TRBJ2-4,CAWSANRDRLAKNIQYF,TGTGCCTGGAGCGCAAACCGGGACAGGCTAGCCAAAAACATTCAGTACTTC
13,TRBV29-1,-,TRBD1,TRBJ2-7,CSVRQGENYEQYF,TGCAGCGTGAGACAGGGGGAAAACTACGAGCAGTACTTC
15,TRBV6-5,-,TRBD2,TRBJ2-1,CASSYPPSGHNEQFF,TGTGCCAGCAGTTACCCACCTAGCGGGCACAATGAGCAGTTCTTC
11,TRBV25-1,-,-,TRBJ1-1,CASIGGTEAFF,TGTGCCAGCATCGGGGGCACTGAAGCTTTCTTT
15,TRBV5-4,-,-,TRBJ1-1,CASSSFIHPGTEAFF,TGTGCCAGCAGCTCTTTTATCCACCCAGGGACTGAAGCTTTCTTT
16,TRBV10-3,-,TRBD2,TRBJ2-7,CAISDPIAGGPIKQYF,TGTGCCATCAGTGACCCCATAGCGGGGGGGCCAATAAAGCAGTACTTC
16,TRBV19,-,-,TRBJ2-6,CASSLRPSSGANVLTF,TGTGCCAGTAGTCTGCGACCGAGCTCTGGGGCCAACGTCCTGACTTTC
14,TRBV5-1,-,-,TRBJ2-2,CASSFPTNTGELFF,TGCGCCAGCAGCTTTCCGACGAACACCGGGGAGCTGTTTTTT
12,TRBV6-5,-,-,TRBJ2-7,CASSPTSYEQYF,TGTGCCAGCAGCCCAACCTCCTACGAGCAGTACTTC
15,TRBV2,-,TRBD2,TRBJ2-5,CASWRGDVYQETQYF,TGTGCCAGTTGGCGGGGGGACGTCTACCAAGAGACCCAGTACTTC